The 24 T cell receptor beta chains below come from one sample, sequenced in a study of blood T cell repertoires in COVID-19. Profiled with immunoSEQ multiplex PCR; TCRdb holds only in-frame clones, not every one. Altogether about 260,000 clones are present, about 86% being singletons, with the ten largest covering less than 4.5%. The specimen was peripheral blood. These receptors all come from a man aged 18-30 years with active or convalescent COVID-19.

This chain joins TRBV7-9 and TRBJ1-2, with D uncertain. The CDR3 has 12 residues. The V and J ends lost 5 bases and 7 bases respectively, with 11 bases between them. Looked up from germline, CDR1 is SEHNR and CDR2 is FQNEAQ (reference sequence). This CDR3 is CASSAEVRGYTF. As DNA, the CDR3 is TGTGCCAGCAGCGCTGAGGTGCGTGGCTACACCTTC.

On this clone: In the same sample, other DNA sequences code for this CDR3. The rearrangement joins TRBV7-9 to TRBJ1-2; 11 nucleotides agree with TRBD1. V lost 3 bases to trimming and J lost 6 bases; unmatched junction nucleotides: 0. CDR1 SEHNR and CDR2 FQNEAQ come from the germline V gene (reference sequence). CDR3 length: 13 amino acids. In DNA form, the CDR3 reads TGTGCCAGCAGCTTGGGACAGGGGGATGGCTACACCTTC. Its protein is CASSLGQGDGYTF.

The chain links TRBV19 to TRBJ1-2; D ambiguous. Trimming cost V 5 bases and J 6 bases, with 16 bases left between them. Per the germline V gene, CDR1 is LNHDA and CDR2 is SQIVND (reference sequence). The CDR3 contains 14 residues. For the CDR3, the DNA is TGTGCCAGTAGTGCGGGAAGGAGACTGAATGGCTACACCTTC. Protein product: CASSAGRRLNGYTF. Full variable domain (remainder filled in from reference TRBV19 and TRBJ1-2): DGGITQSPKYLFRKEGQNVTLSCEQNLNHDAMYWYRQDPGQGLRLIYYSQIVNDFQKGDIAEGYSVSREKKESFPLTVTSAQKNPTAFYLCASSAGRRLNGYTFGSGTRLTVV.

The chain has TRBV7-8 and TRBJ1-1, with D tentatively TRBD1 (5 bases). V shed 4 bases and J shed 0 bases, with 9 bases lying between them. CDR3 length: 14 residues. CDR1 SGHVS and CDR2 FQNEAQ come from the germline V gene. This chain's CDR3 is CASSSGRVNTEAFF. The CDR3 bases are TGTGCCAGCAGCTCAGGGAGGGTGAACACTGAAGCTTTCTTT.

This clone was recorded only once. The V gene is TRBV19, the J gene TRBJ2-2, with unresolved D. Trimming removed 2 bases at V and 1 base at J, with 11 bases between. The CDR3 runs 16 residues. Germline CDR1 LNHDA, CDR2 SQIVND (reference sequence). As DNA, the CDR3 is TGTGCCAGTAGTATAAAGCAGGTCCTGAACACCGGGGAGCTGTTTTTT. Translation: CASSIKQVLNTGELFF. Using reference TRBV19 and TRBJ2-2 for the parts outside the CDR3, the full variable domain is DGGITQSPKYLFRKEGQNVTLSCEQNLNHDAMYWYRQDPGQGLRLIYYSQIVNDFQKGDIAEGYSVSREKKESFPLTVTSAQKNPTAFYLCASSIKQVLNTGELFFGEGSRLTVL.

This chain links TRBV28 with TRBJ1-5; 12 bases fit TRBD1. Trimming at V came to 6 bases and at J to 6 bases, leaving 6 bases not matched to a gene. This CDR3 spans 15 amino acids. Looked up from germline, CDR1 is MDHEN and CDR2 is SYDVKM. CDR3 in amino acids: CASRTGTGGVQPQHF. The CDR3 coding sequence is TGTGCCAGCAGAACCGGGACAGGGGGCGTTCAGCCCCAGCATTTT.

The chain uses TRBV6-4 and TRBJ2-1; D perhaps matches TRBD2 (6 bases). CDR3 size: 13 residues. CDR1 is MRHNA and CDR2 is SNTAGT in the germline V gene. V lost 8 bases to trimming and J lost 9 bases, with 17 bases between them. CDR3: CASAPTRGSEQFF. CDR3 DNA: TGTGCCAGCGCCCCTACCCGGGGGTCTGAGCAGTTCTTC.

V is TRBV6-6 and J is TRBJ2-7; 7 bases agree with TRBD1. CDR3 size: 13 residues. Trimming at V came to 5 bases and at J to 2 bases, leaving 3 bases not matched to a gene. Germline-derived CDR1 and CDR2 are MNHNY and SVGAGI (reference sequence). The CDR3 is CASSTGATYEQYF. The CDR3 DNA sequence: TGTGCCAGCAGTACAGGGGCCACCTACGAGCAGTACTTC.

The table lists this clone with a count of one. This chain joins TRBV25-1 and TRBJ1-1; no reliable D call. With 0 bases removed from V and 1 base from J, the gap between germline ends came to 15 bases. This CDR3 has 17 amino acids. Germline loops: CDR1 MGHDK, CDR2 SYGVNS. The CDR3 spells CASSEYFSGPGNTEAFF. CDR3 bases: TGTGCCAGCAGTGAATATTTCAGCGGACCCGGGAACACTGAAGCTTTCTTT.

The rearrangement links TRBV28 to TRBJ2-7; maybe TRBD2 (7 bases). The CDR3 is 16 amino acids. Trimming pared 6 bases from V and 3 bases from J, leaving 21 bases between. Germline lookup yields CDR1 MDHEN and CDR2 SYDVKM. CDR3: CASSPAGAADYYEQYF. The CDR3 nucleotides read TGTGCCAGCAGCCCCGCGGGGGCGGCCGATTACTACGAGCAGTACTTC.

The chain uses TRBV7-6 and TRBJ1-2, with D possibly matching TRBD1 (6 bases). This CDR3 is 15 amino acids long. V gave up 8 bases and J gave up 2 bases, with 18 bases separating them. The germline CDR1 and CDR2 sequences are SGHVS and FNYEAQ. The CDR3 loop is CASGGRDIVNYGYTF. The DNA of the CDR3 is TGTGCCAGCGGCGGTCGGGACATCGTAAACTATGGCTACACCTTC.

In its sample, this clone was seen once. The rearrangement uses TRBV2 and TRBJ2-1, with 9 bases lining up with TRBD1. Trimming removed 6 bases from V and 2 bases from J; junction bases left unmatched: 11. Germline V CDR1 and CDR2: SNHLY, FYNNEI. The length of the CDR3 is 17 residues. For the CDR3, the DNA is TGTGCCAGCAGCGCCGGGACAGGGAGGGCCCCCTACAATGAGCAGTTCTTC. Its translation: CASSAGTGRAPYNEQFF.

The chain links TRBV7-9 to TRBJ1-6; D might be TRBD1 (5 bases). The CDR3 totals 13 residues. The germline gives CDR1 SEHNR, CDR2 FQNEAQ (reference sequence). Trimming took 5 bases from V and 8 from J, leaving 10 bases between them. For the CDR3, the DNA is TGTGCCAGCAGCCCCAAAGGGGATTCACCCCTCCACTTT. It encodes CASSPKGDSPLHF.

The chain combines TRBV28 with TRBJ1-5; D is possibly TRBD1 (6 bases). V was clipped by 6 bases and J by 5 bases, with 11 bases between them. Germline-derived CDR1 and CDR2 are MDHEN and SYDVKM. This CDR3 has 13 amino acids. CDR3 DNA sequence: TGTGCCAGCAGACAACAGGGTCATCAGCCCCAGCATTTT. This gives the protein CASRQQGHQPQHF.

The gene calls are TRBV3-1 (or the pseudogene TRBV3-2) and TRBJ2-7; D gene unclear. Germline V gene lookup returns CDR1 LGHDT and CDR2 YNNKEL (reference sequence). Trimming stripped 1 base from V and 2 bases from J, with 9 bases between. The CDR3 length is 14 residues. CDR3 nucleotide sequence: TGTGCCAGCAGCCAAGGCAGCGTTCCCTACGAGCAGTACTTC. Protein: CASSQGSVPYEQYF.

This rearrangement joins TRBV29-1 to TRBJ2-2; perhaps TRBD2 as D (6 bases). With 7 bases removed from V and 4 bases from J, the gap between germline ends came to 16 bases. The length of the CDR3 is 14 residues. In germline, CDR1 is SQVTM, CDR2 ANQGSEA. The CDR3 DNA reads TGCAGCGCCCCAGGAGGGTCGGGCACCGGGGAGCTGTTTTTT. This sequence encodes CSAPGGSGTGELFF.

J is TRBJ1-1 and V is TRBV5-4, with D unresolved. This CDR3 has 14 amino acids. Germline-derived CDR1 and CDR2 are SGHNT and YYREEE (reference sequence). V was pared by 4 bases and J by 1 base, with 11 bases between. The chain's CDR3 is CASSRPERNTEAFF. Here the CDR3 DNA reads TGTGCCAGCAGCCGTCCAGAACGGAACACTGAAGCTTTCTTT.

This clone has just a few counts. V usage is TRBV28 and J usage is TRBJ1-5; D ambiguous. The length of the CDR3 is 14 residues. Germline lookup yields CDR1 MDHEN and CDR2 SYDVKM. The V gene lost 6 bases and the J gene lost 7 bases, with 16 bases spanning the gap. In nucleotides, the CDR3 is TGTGCCAGCAGCACTAGAGTACATGGGCAGCCCCAGCATTTT. Its protein product is CASSTRVHGQPQHF.

The chain couples TRBV5-1 to TRBJ2-3; TRBD2 matches 7 bases. CDR1 SGHRS and CDR2 YFSETQ come from the germline V gene. Unmatched junction bases numbered 9, after V lost 3 bases and J lost 2 bases. This CDR3 region has 16 residues. Here the CDR3 reads CASSSTPAGLTDTQYF. The CDR3 nucleotides are TGCGCCAGCAGCTCCACCCCAGCGGGGCTCACAGATACGCAGTATTTT.

The chain carries TRBV6-4 and TRBJ1-5; D is perhaps TRBD1 (6 bases). V was pared by 0 bases and J by 0 bases, with 18 bases between. This CDR3 contains 19 residues. Germline loops: CDR1 MRHNA, CDR2 SNTAGT. The CDR3 sequence is CASSDSMGPGDNSNQPQHF. For the CDR3, the DNA is TGTGCCAGCAGTGACTCGATGGGTCCAGGGGACAATAGCAATCAGCCCCAGCATTTT.

The chain has TRBV19 and TRBJ1-6; D not resolved. V was cut by 3 bases and J by 2 bases, with 8 bases left in between. CDR1 and CDR2 from the germline V gene are LNHDA and SQIVND (reference sequence). This CDR3 is 15 amino acids long. The CDR3 sequence is CASSIGTAYNSPLHF. DNA for the CDR3: TGTGCCAGTAGTATTGGTACAGCCTATAATTCACCCCTCCACTTT.

This rearrangement joins TRBV30 to TRBJ2-2; possible D gene TRBD2, 5 bases. Germline CDR1 and CDR2: GTSNPN and SVGIG (reference sequence). Trimming took 5 bases from V and 6 from J, leaving 19 bases between them. The CDR3 runs to 15 residues. CDR3 protein: CAWDRAGYGAGELFF. The CDR3 DNA reads TGTGCCTGGGACCGGGCCGGCTACGGGGCCGGGGAGCTGTTTTTT. The full variable domain, with the rest looked up from reference TRBV30 and TRBJ2-2, is SQTIHQWPATLVQPVGSPLSLECTVEGTSNPNLYWYRQAAGRGLQLLFYSVGIGQISSEVPQNLSASRPQDRQFILSSKKLLLSDSGFYLCAWDRAGYGAGELFFGEGSRLTVL.

The rearrangement uses TRBV12-5 and TRBJ2-1; D is undetermined. The CDR3 extends over 13 amino acids. The V end lost 0 bases, the J end lost 8 bases, and 8 bases lay between the germline ends. The germline gives CDR1 LGHNT, CDR2 FRNRAP. Here the CDR3 reads CASGLVLLDEQFF. CDR3 nucleotides: TGTGCTAGTGGTTTGGTCCTGCTAGATGAGCAGTTCTTC.

CDR3 residues: CASSYSAGHGYTF. CDR3 DNA: TGTGCCAGCAGTTATTCCGCGGGCCATGGCTACACCTTC. The V and J genes are TRBV6-5 and TRBJ1-2; no definite D call. This CDR3 spans 13 amino acids. Per the germline V gene, CDR1 is MNHEY and CDR2 is SVGAGI. The V and J ends lost 3 bases and 6 bases respectively, with 11 bases between them.